The T cell receptor beta chain described here comes from a study of cytomegalovirus exposure and HLA in healthy donors. As for the study in general: For the approximately 400 genotyped donors, more than 80% fell within the Caucasian-associated ancestry cluster. The study, taken as a whole, reports: HLA restriction was apparent for most CMV-associated TCR beta chains in a later analysis. Upon later analysis, TCR association rates were observed to vary by HLA locus, being highest for DRB1 and lowest for HLA-C. In a later analysis, an Asian-associated ancestry cluster reportedly showed fewer N-insertions than the approximately 620-donor mean.

In germline, CDR1 is MNHNY, CDR2 SVGAGI (reference sequence). The V segment lost 6 bases and the J segment 5 bases; nucleotides outside the gene matches: 10. The length of the CDR3 is 15 residues. Use of 60 Vbeta and 13 Jbeta primers characterized the PCR. Data came from immunoSEQ multiplex PCR; TCRdb stores just in-frame clones and leaves some out. This repertoire includes some 130,000 clones. Points on this clone: Its antigen is not known.

The V gene is TRBV6-6, the J gene TRBJ2-7, with TRBD2 matching 10 bases. Sequenced sample: PBMCs. This clonotype was sampled from a woman in her thirties or forties in good health and CMV-seropositive. The CDR3 DNA reads as TGTGCCAGCAGCCGCCCCGCTAGCGGGAGTGACGAGCAGTACTTC. Protein: CASSRPASGSDEQYF.